This TCR beta chain derives from a study of CD8 T cells in ankylosing spondylitis. General study findings and limits: Earlier studies detected some motif variants in reactive arthritis synovial fluid and blood.

Quantitative 5'-RACE with molecular barcodes produced the TCR beta libraries. TCRdb reprocessed the 5' RACE reads with MiXCR, giving one entry per CDR3 protein. The table has 180,000 or so distinct CDR3 sequences, around 10% seen once. This clonotype has at least ten counts. Its matching antigen is unknown. The TCR sequence derives from a male donor with ankylosing spondylitis or in good health (not recorded which). The sequenced material came from blood, either unsorted or a sorted T cell fraction (not recorded which).

The CDR3 nucleotides are TGTGCCAGTATAGGACAGTTAACCGATGAGCAGTTCTTC. Translating gives CASIGQLTDEQFF. The rearrangement uses TRBV25-1 and TRBJ2-1; weak D call: TRBD1 (6 bases). From germline, CDR1 is MGHDK and CDR2 SYGVNS. CDR3 length: 13 residues. V lost 9 bases and J 8 bases, leaving 17 bases between the germline ends.